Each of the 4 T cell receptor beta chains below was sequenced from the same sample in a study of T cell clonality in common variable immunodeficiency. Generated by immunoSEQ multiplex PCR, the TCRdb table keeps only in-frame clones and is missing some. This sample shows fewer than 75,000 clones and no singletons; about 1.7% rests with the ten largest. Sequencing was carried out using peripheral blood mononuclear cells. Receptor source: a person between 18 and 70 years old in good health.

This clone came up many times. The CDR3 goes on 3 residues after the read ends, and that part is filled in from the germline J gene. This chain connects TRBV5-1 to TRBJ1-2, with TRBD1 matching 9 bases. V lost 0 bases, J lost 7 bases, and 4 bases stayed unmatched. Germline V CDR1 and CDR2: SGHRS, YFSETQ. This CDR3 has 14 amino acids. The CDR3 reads CASSLDGTGTGYTF. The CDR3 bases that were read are TGCGCCAGCAGCTTGGACGGGACAGGGACTGGC.

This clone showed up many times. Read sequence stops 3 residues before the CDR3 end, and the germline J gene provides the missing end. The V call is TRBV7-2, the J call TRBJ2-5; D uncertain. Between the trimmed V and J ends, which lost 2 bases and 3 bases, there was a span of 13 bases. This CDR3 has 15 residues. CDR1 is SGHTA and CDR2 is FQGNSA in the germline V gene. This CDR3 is CASSLNYGNKETQYF. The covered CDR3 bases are TGTGCCAGCAGCTTAAACTACGGTAATAAAGAGACC. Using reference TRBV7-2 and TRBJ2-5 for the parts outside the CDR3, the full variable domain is GAGVSQSPSNKVTEKGKDVELRCDPISGHTALYWYRQSLGQGLEFLIYFQGNSAPDKSGLPSDRFSAERTGGSVSTLTIQRTQQEDSAVYLCASSLNYGNKETQYFGPGTRLLVL.

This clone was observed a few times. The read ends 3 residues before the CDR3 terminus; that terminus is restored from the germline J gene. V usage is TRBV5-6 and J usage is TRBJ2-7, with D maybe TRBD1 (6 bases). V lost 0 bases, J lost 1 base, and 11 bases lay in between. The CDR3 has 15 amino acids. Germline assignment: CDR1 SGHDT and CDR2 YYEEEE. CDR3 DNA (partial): TGTGCCAGCAGCTTGGCCGGGACATTGTCCTACGAG. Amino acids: CASSLAGTLSYE. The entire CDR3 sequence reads CASSLAGTLSYEQYF.

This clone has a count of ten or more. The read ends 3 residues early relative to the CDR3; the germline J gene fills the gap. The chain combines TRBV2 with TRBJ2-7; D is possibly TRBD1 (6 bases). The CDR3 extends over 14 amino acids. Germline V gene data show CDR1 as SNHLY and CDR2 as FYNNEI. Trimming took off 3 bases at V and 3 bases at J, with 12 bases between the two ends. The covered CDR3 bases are TGTGCCAGCAGTGAGGGGGCCGATTTCTACGAG. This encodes CASSEGADFYE. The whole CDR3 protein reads CASSEGADFYEQYF.